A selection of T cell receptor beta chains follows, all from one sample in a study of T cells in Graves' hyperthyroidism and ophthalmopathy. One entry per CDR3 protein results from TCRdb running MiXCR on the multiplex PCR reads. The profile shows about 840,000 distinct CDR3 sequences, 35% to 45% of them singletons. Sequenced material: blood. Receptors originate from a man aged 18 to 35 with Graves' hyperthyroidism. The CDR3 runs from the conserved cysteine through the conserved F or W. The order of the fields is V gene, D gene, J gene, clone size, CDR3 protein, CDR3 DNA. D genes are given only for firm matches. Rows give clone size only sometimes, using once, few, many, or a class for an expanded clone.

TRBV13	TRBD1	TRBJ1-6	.	CASSPGQGEGSPLHF	TGTGCCAGCAGCCCTGGACAGGGTGAGGGTTCACCCCTCCACTTT
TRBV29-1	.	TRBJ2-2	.	CSVETGEGPGELFF	TGCAGCGTTGAAACCGGCGAGGGACCCGGGGAGCTGTTTTTT
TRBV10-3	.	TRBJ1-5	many	CAISESMAQNQPQHF	TGTGCCATCAGTGAGTCGATGGCACAAAATCAGCCCCAGCATTTT
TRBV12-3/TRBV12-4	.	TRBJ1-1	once	CASRPTGGPNTEAFF	TGTGCCAGCAGACCGACCGGGGGGCCGAACACTGAAGCTTTCTTT
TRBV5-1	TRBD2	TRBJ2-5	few	CASSLESGRETQYF	TGCGCCAGCAGCTTGGAAAGCGGGAGAGAGACCCAGTACTTC
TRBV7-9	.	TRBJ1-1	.	CASSSFRGHTEAFF	TGTGCCAGCAGCTCCTTCAGGGGCCACACTGAAGCTTTCTTT
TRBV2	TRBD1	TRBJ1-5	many	CASSETGGRQPQHF	TGTGCCAGCAGTGAGACAGGGGGCCGGCAGCCCCAGCATTTT
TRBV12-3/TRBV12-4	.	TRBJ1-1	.	CASSEVPRPTGAFF	TGTGCCAGCAGTGAAGTTCCCCGTCCTACAGGGGCTTTCTTT
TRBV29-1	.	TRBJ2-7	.	CSVALQKEPYEQYF	TGCAGCGTTGCACTACAGAAGGAGCCCTACGAGCAGTACTTC
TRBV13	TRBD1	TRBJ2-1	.	CASSRGLNEQFF	TGTGCCAGCAGTAGGGGGCTCAATGAGCAGTTCTTC
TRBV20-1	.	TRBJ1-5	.	CSARDGAQGRDQPQHF	TGCAGTGCTAGAGACGGGGCGCAGGGGAGGGATCAGCCCCAGCATTTT
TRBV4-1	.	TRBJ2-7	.	CASSQEKQGGYEQYF	TGCGCCAGCAGCCAAGAGAAACAGGGAGGATACGAGCAGTACTTC
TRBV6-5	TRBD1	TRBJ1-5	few	CASRTGEQPQHF	TGTGCCAGCAGGACAGGGGAGCAGCCCCAGCATTTT
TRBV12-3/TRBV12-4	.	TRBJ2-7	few	CASSYRSDYEQYF	TGTGCCAGCAGTTACCGTAGTGATTACGAGCAGTACTTC
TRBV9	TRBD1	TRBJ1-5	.	CASSFGQGPQPQHF	TGTGCCAGCAGTTTTGGACAGGGACCGCAGCCCCAGCATTTT
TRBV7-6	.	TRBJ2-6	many	CASSHPEGSGANVLTF	TGTGCCAGCAGCCATCCGGAGGGCTCTGGGGCCAACGTCCTGACTTTC
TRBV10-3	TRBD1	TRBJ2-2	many	CAITSAQGANTGELFF	TGTGCCATCACCTCAGCGCAGGGGGCGAACACCGGGGAGCTGTTTTTT
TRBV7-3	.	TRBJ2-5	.	CASRRATTGETQYF	TGTGCCAGCAGGAGGGCCACCACCGGAGAGACCCAGTACTTC
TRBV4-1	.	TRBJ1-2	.	CASSQHGQGYTF	TGCGCCAGCAGCCAACACGGGCAGGGGTATACCTTC
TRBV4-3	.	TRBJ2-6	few	CASSQVTGSSSGANVLTF	TGCGCCAGCAGCCAAGTGACGGGCTCCAGCTCTGGGGCCAACGTCCTGACTTTC
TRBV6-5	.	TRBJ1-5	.	CASSEIEARGPQHF	TGTGCCAGCAGTGAAATTGAGGCGCGGGGGCCCCAGCATTTT
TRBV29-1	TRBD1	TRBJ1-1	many	CSVSTGAYTEAFF	TGCAGCGTTTCGACAGGGGCCTACACTGAAGCTTTCTTT